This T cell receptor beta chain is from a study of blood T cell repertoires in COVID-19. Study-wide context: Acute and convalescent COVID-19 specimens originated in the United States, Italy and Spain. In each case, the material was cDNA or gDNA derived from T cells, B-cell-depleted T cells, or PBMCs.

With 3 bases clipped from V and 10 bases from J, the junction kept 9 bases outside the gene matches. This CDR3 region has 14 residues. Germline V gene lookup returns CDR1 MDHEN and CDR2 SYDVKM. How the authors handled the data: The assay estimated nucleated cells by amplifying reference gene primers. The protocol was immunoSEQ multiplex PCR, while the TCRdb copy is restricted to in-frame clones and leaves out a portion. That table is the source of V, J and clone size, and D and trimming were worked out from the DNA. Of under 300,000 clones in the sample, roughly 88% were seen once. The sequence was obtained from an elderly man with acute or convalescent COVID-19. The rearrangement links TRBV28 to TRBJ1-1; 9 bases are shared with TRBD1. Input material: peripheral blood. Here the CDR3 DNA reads TGTGCCAGCAGTTTGGGAGGGACAGGGCCTCGAGCTTTCTTT. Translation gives CASSLGGTGPRAFF.